This TCR beta chain is from a study of shared clonotypes between healthy human individuals. Findings and limits, study-wide: Clonotype sharing among donors likely depends on sequencing depth.

This clone was seen just once. The antigen is not known. The sample carries other DNA sequences with the same CDR3. The CDR3 covers 13 residues. V was pared by 9 bases and J by 5 bases, with 6 bases of the junction left unmatched. Germline V CDR1 and CDR2: LNHDA, SQIVND (reference sequence). For every subset, genomic DNA was evenly distributed across several immunoSEQ plates. Only in-frame clones appear in the TCRdb table, and some are missing; sequencing was by immunoSEQ multiplex PCR. The sample records about 2.4 million clones, around 90% being singletons. Donors were Caucasian adults residing in Nashville, Tennessee, USA.

The receptor comes from a young man in good health. The chain uses TRBV19 and TRBJ2-2, with 7 nucleotides matching TRBD1. Sequencing input: naive CD4+ T cells sorted from blood. Sample subset: CD45RA+ positively selected. The CDR3 region is CASRQGGTGELFF. DNA of the CDR3: TGTGCCAGCCGACAGGGCGGGACCGGGGAGCTGTTTTTT.